This entry concerns a single TCR beta chain. The antigen it recognizes is unknown. Qualities for individual bases were not recorded, and no much larger clone is one base off. The method behind the library was the immunoSEQ multiplex PCR assay. A mixture of 60 forward primers for TCR Vbeta segments and 13 reverse primers for TCR Jbeta segments was used in the multiplex PCR. The CDR3 region of rearranged TCR beta genes was amplified from genomic DNA with a multiplex PCR assay. Amplified TCR beta libraries were sequenced as 87-base-pair reads on the Illumina HiSeq System. On the authors' methods: A later analysis tallied roughly 80 million unique TCR beta chains across the approximately 670 repertoires, and about 10 million of those chains were shared by two or more donors. Raw reads were error-corrected and collapsed into unique sequences with a nearest-neighbor algorithm that merged closely related sequences to remove PCR and sequencing errors. V, D and J gene segments were assigned by aligning CDR3 sequences to IMGT reference sequences. For a sequence to be retained, a match of at least six nucleotides to both a V gene segment and a J gene segment was required. A rearrangement counted as productive if the CDR3 had no stop codons and remained in frame with V and J, and every other rearrangement counted as non-productive. Following IMGT convention, CDR3 was defined as the stretch from the second conserved V-encoded cysteine to the conserved J-encoded phenylalanine. Sequences without an unambiguous match to a single V gene segment were excluded from the earlier analysis of several hundred of the donors. An earlier analysis of 450 to 650 of the donors called V segments functional above 56.7% productive rearrangements and segregating when the between-donor standard deviation exceeded 5%. A statistical classification framework was built to diagnose cytomegalovirus status from the catalog of TCR beta chain sequences. In a later analysis, TCR nucleotide sequences were compared against IMGT/GENE-DB human TR gene sequences so that V and J genes could be assigned. A later analysis assigned CDR3 sequences and most-parsimonious VDJ recombination scenarios with the TCRdist pipeline. In a later analysis, every TCR beta chain was defined by the combination of its CDR3 amino acid sequence and its V-gene family, and reads without a unique V-gene family were dropped. To address suspected cross-contamination and a sequencing artifact, a later analysis removed 592 highly shared, low-generation-probability nucleotide sequences. In a later analysis, a clonal expansion index for each public chain was calculated from normalized within-repertoire ranks of inferred template counts. In a later analysis, generation probabilities were computed with a VDJ recombination model fitted to out-of-frame rearrangements, and the resulting probabilities were checked against IGoR. A later analysis scored TCR-TCR, TCR-HLA and TCR-CMV co-occurrence with hypergeometric tests, applying a repertoire-size bias correction to TCR pairs. A later analysis estimated false discovery rates by permuting HLA or CMV assignments 20 times. A later analysis grouped co-occurring TCRs with DBSCAN, adding TCRdist sequence similarity when clustering within HLA-allele-positive subsets. Co-occurrence clustering excluded repertoires with fewer than 30,000 or more than 120,000 public chains, plus five with anomalous nucleotide sharing. Held by TCRdb, this immuneACCESS table contains in-frame sequences only and omits some clones. Under half of the omission traces to an unresolved V gene where checked; the cause of the rest is unknown. That table is the source of V, J and clone size, and D and trimming were worked out from the DNA. This sample gives 98,000 or so clones in total; over 9.5% of them show up just once. The ten biggest clones cover roughly 5% of the sample.

The sample comes from a study of cytomegalovirus exposure and HLA in healthy donors (dated by TCRdb to about 2017). Turning to the overall study: An earlier analysis of some 500 of the donors reported 250 to 300 Gb of sequence data and 117 million unique TCR beta sequences from roughly 180 million T cells. A later analysis re-examined previously published TCR beta repertoires from around 670 donors and added high-resolution HLA genotyping to investigate patterns of TCR occurrence. In an earlier analysis of 587 of the donors, high-throughput TCR beta sequencing was used to judge whether each TCR beta V gene segment behaved as functional or pseudogenic. Across some 400 genotyped donors of the cohort, an average of about 200,000 unique TCR beta nucleotide sequences per donor were sequenced, and approximately 17% of those sequences were non-productive. The study combined high-throughput TCR immunosequencing, statistical association of individual TCRs with disease status, and machine learning to predict cytomegalovirus infection status. The study used immunosequencing to profile the T cell repertoires of several hundred subjects and linked those repertoires to cytomegalovirus serostatus. Along with the roughly 670-subject first cohort, a separate validation cohort of 120 different subjects was used. Every repertoire in the discovery cohort had been generated on one and the same sequencing platform. A later genetic analysis took genome-wide SNP genotypes for about three fifths of the 666 donors and used that subset as a discovery cohort. The aim of the study was to test whether cataloging public T cell receptors could identify signatures of past pathogen exposure. HLA typing included class I and class II loci at four-digit resolution. Among the roughly 390 genotyped donors, roughly 80% belonged to the genetic ancestry cluster associated with self-reported Caucasian donors. The number of donors typed differed by locus, with 629-630 for A, B, C, DRB1 and DQB1, more than 500 for DQA1, 600 to 610 for DPA1, and some 450 for DPB1. Four or five DR-DQ haplotypes were handled as single units for association and clustering, since linkage in the cohort was strong. Rather than drawing on any new phenotypic data, the later analysis identified candidate immune exposures from TCR beta sequences and the way those sequences occurred across donors. An early release that covered about 600 HLA-typed donors contained 300 to 350 gigabases of sequencing data and tens of millions of unique TCR sequences. Alongside the repertoire data, information on donor age, sex, ethnicity and CMV serostatus was compiled. The full study reports these points: Presence/absence analyses assumed roughly uniform sequencing depth across donors, an assumption that may not hold. CMV serostatus was the only immune exposure information available for the cohort. It was suggested by the authors that the approach could potentially be generalized to other disease states and immunological phenotypes. Strong co-occurrence of HLA alleles, especially DR and DQ, made assigning TCR associations to individual alleles difficult. Some IMGT-functional V segments, including TRBV6-2 and TRBV6-3, could not be distinguished by the 87-base-pair reads and were therefore excluded. In an earlier analysis of around 500 of the donors, most TCR beta V segments appeared in productive rearrangements about 87% or about 30% of the time, broadly matching IMGT annotations. Compared with equally common non-associated chains, HLA-associated TCR beta chains in a later analysis were more clonally expanded and had lower generation probabilities. A later genetic analysis reported fewer N-insertions in productive TCRs among donors in an Asian-associated ancestry cluster than the roughly 700-donor mean. Because counts were too low, roughly 17 rarely observed V segments, including chromosome 9 orphons, were left out of the earlier analysis of roughly 600 of the donors. In a later analysis, some 17,000 TCR beta sequences were associated with specific HLA alleles at a false discovery rate of 0.05. The cohort was sequenced for TCR beta chains only, and without alpha or paired-chain data the features that could be detected were limited. A cluster of highly shared sequence variants was judged likely to be a technical artifact of the sequencing pipeline. In a later analysis, several top co-occurrence clusters were reported to appear linked to parvovirus B19, influenza, CMV and Epstein-Barr virus. V-gene and J-gene trimming of TCR beta chains was associated with a missense DCLRE1C variant in a later genetic analysis, and the association was replicated in an independent cohort. Linkage disequilibrium might explain the correlated functional status among segregating V segments, but an unknown experimental factor could not be excluded. The classifier was reported to diagnose cytomegalovirus status with high specificity and sensitivity in both the original cohort and the validation cohort. A further reported finding was that TCR beta sequences accurately predicted the HLA-A and HLA-B alleles for most subjects in the first cohort. HLA typing was unavailable for some donors at each locus, so association tests used only the typed subset. In a later analysis, TCR association rates were found to vary across HLA loci, with the most associated TCRs seen for DRB1 alleles and the fewest for HLA-C alleles. The study gave a list of about 170 TCR beta chains associated with cytomegalovirus. Three of the identified cytomegalovirus-associated TCR beta chains were confirmed in vitro to be specific for cytomegalovirus antigens. A later analysis found that most CMV-associated TCR beta chains appeared HLA-restricted, with HLA associations seemingly driven largely by CMV exposure. Across donors, most TCR sequences were observed very rarely, whereas some public TCRs were present in many individuals.

V and J lose 1 base and 3 bases, and a span of 9 bases separates them. The CDR3 covers 14 residues, taking in both the cysteine and the phenylalanine. CDR3 DNA only is kept here, 42 bases in frame from base 1. The germline V gene (reference sequence) supplies CDR1 LNHDA and CDR2 SQIVND. The cohort consisted of 666 healthy bone marrow donors. All cohort members were sampled while nominally healthy, although unrecorded immune exposures were likely present. The donor was CMV seropositive and was included in the group of 300 or so seropositive cohort members. A peripheral blood sample was collected from each donor, and TCR beta sequencing was performed on peripheral blood mononuclear cells. Genomic DNA was extracted from the blood cell samples with the Qiagen DNeasy Blood Extraction Kit.

In this chain, TRBV19 is recombined with TRBJ1-1; no D gene is confidently identified. The sequencing sample was made of PBMCs. The receptor was derived from a man aged 40-55 years in good health and CMV-seropositive. The nucleotide sequence reads as follows: TGTGCCAGTAGTATAGGAGGCTTTTACACTGAAGCTTTCTTT. It translates as CASSIGGFYTEAFF.